The source of this T cell receptor beta chain is a study of OX40 agonist ivuxolimab in advanced cancers. Whole-study findings and limits: The antigen specificity of the peripheral T cells (those that were expanded) was not determined.

Method: immunoSEQ multiplex PCR; TCRdb's copy keeps in-frame clones and lacks some. This table has about 49,000 clones, roughly 79% appearing once. V was cut by 7 bases and J by 6 bases, with 18 bases left in between. The CDR3 loop spans 14 amino acids. The germline V gene has CDR1 MNHNY and CDR2 SVGAGI (reference sequence). Notes on this clone: Its target is unknown.

Samples of blood were obtained at baseline, on cycle 4 day 1, and on cycle 7 day 1. The source of this sequence is an adult with an advanced solid tumor such as melanoma, head and neck, liver or kidney cancer. V usage is TRBV6-6 and J usage is TRBJ1-2, with D perhaps matching TRBD1 (6 bases). The material sequenced was CD4+ or CD8+ T cells sorted from blood, taken in a trial of the OX40 agonist ivuxolimab. The CDR3 DNA is TGTGCCAGCATGGGGCAGGGGATGAAAAATGGCTACACCTTC. This translates into CASMGQGMKNGYTF.